The rows below give T cell receptor beta chains drawn from one sample of a study of OX40 agonist ivuxolimab in advanced cancers. The assay was immunoSEQ multiplex PCR, and TCRdb's table has in-frame clones only and misses some. The table has tens of thousands of clones, 65% to 90% seen once; the top ten hold over 25%. Sequenced here: CD4+ or CD8+ T cells sorted from blood, sampled in a trial of the OX40 agonist ivuxolimab. These receptors all come from an adult with an advanced solid tumor such as melanoma, head and neck, liver or kidney cancer. CDR3s include the opening cysteine and the closing phenylalanine or tryptophan. Each record gives: CDR3 DNA, CDR3 protein, D gene, clone size, V gene, J gene. A D gene is named only where the DNA matches it firmly. Clone sizes are given selectively: once, few, many, or a class where the clone is expanded.

cdr3_nt: TGTGCCAGCCAGGGGGACAGGGTGGCTGTGAACACCGGGGAGCTGTTTTTT
cdr3_aa: CASQGDRVAVNTGELFF
d_call: TRBD1
clone_size: NA
v_call: TRBV27
j_call: TRBJ2-2

cdr3_nt: TGTGCCAGCAGCTTAAGTACCGGGCGAGAGACCCAGTACTTC
cdr3_aa: CASSLSTGRETQYF
d_call: NA
clone_size: NA
v_call: TRBV5-7
j_call: TRBJ2-5

cdr3_nt: TGCGCCAGCAGCCCCGACCTCAGGGGCCCTAACACCGGGGAGCTGTTTTTT
cdr3_aa: CASSPDLRGPNTGELFF
d_call: NA
clone_size: NA
v_call: TRBV4-3
j_call: TRBJ2-2

cdr3_nt: TGTGCCAGCAGCGTAGATGCAGCGGGAGATTTGAATGAGCAGTTCTTC
cdr3_aa: CASSVDAAGDLNEQFF
d_call: TRBD2
clone_size: NA
v_call: TRBV9
j_call: TRBJ2-1

cdr3_nt: TGTGCCAGCAGCGTAGATGCTGGGACGGCTACCTACGAGCAGTACTTC
cdr3_aa: CASSVDAGTATYEQYF
d_call: NA
clone_size: NA
v_call: TRBV9
j_call: TRBJ2-7

cdr3_nt: TGTGCCAGCAGCAACCAAGCTACCGGGACTCAAAACAATGAGCAGTTCTTC
cdr3_aa: CASSNQATGTQNNEQFF
d_call: NA
clone_size: NA
v_call: TRBV5-4
j_call: TRBJ2-1

cdr3_nt: TGTGCCAGCAGCTTTGGTTGGGGAGATACGCAGTATTTT
cdr3_aa: CASSFGWGDTQYF
d_call: NA
clone_size: NA
v_call: TRBV13
j_call: TRBJ2-3

cdr3_nt: TGCGCCAGCAGCTTGGAGGGGGGCCGTTCGAAGACCCAGTACTTC
cdr3_aa: CASSLEGGRSKTQYF
d_call: NA
clone_size: NA
v_call: TRBV5-1
j_call: TRBJ2-5

cdr3_nt: TGTGCCAGCAGCTCACACCGACTTAGCGAGCAGTACTTC
cdr3_aa: CASSSHRLSEQYF
d_call: NA
clone_size: NA
v_call: TRBV5-6
j_call: TRBJ2-7

cdr3_nt: TGTGCCAGCAGCTCCTCCCCTTATGGGGGTACAGGAAACACCATATATTTT
cdr3_aa: CASSSSPYGGTGNTIYF
d_call: NA
clone_size: NA
v_call: TRBV11-2
j_call: TRBJ1-3

cdr3_nt: TGTGCCAGCAGACCACCGGGGCCCTTCTACGAGCAGTACTTC
cdr3_aa: CASRPPGPFYEQYF
d_call: NA
clone_size: NA
v_call: TRBV27
j_call: TRBJ2-7

cdr3_nt: TGCAGCCCCGGCCGAAAAAAGCGGGGTTCAATTCAGCCCCAGCATTTT
cdr3_aa: CSPGRKKRGSIQPQHF
d_call: NA
clone_size: NA
v_call: TRBV29-1
j_call: TRBJ1-5

cdr3_nt: TGCGCCAGCAGCCAAGTAAGGGAAGCGGGGCAGCCCGTTTTCTATGGCTACACCTTC
cdr3_aa: CASSQVREAGQPVFYGYTF
d_call: NA
clone_size: NA
v_call: TRBV4-3
j_call: TRBJ1-2

cdr3_nt: TGTGCCACCAAACCCAGGACAGGGGAGACAGATACGCAGTATTTT
cdr3_aa: CATKPRTGETDTQYF
d_call: TRBD1
clone_size: NA
v_call: TRBV19
j_call: TRBJ2-3

cdr3_nt: TGCGCCAGCAAGGAACAGTTTTTAATGAACACTGAAGCTTTCTTT
cdr3_aa: CASKEQFLMNTEAFF
d_call: NA
clone_size: NA
v_call: TRBV10-2
j_call: TRBJ1-1

cdr3_nt: TGCGCCAGCAGCCAAGACAGGAATGGCTACACCTTC
cdr3_aa: CASSQDRNGYTF
d_call: NA
clone_size: few
v_call: TRBV4-3
j_call: TRBJ1-2

cdr3_nt: TGTGCCAGCAGTCCGGGAGGCCGGCACACTGAAGCTTTCTTT
cdr3_aa: CASSPGGRHTEAFF
d_call: NA
clone_size: NA
v_call: TRBV6-5
j_call: TRBJ1-1

cdr3_nt: TGTGCCAGCAGCTTGTCTCTCTGGGTAAATAGCAATCAGCCCCAGCATTTT
cdr3_aa: CASSLSLWVNSNQPQHF
d_call: NA
clone_size: NA
v_call: TRBV5-5
j_call: TRBJ1-5

cdr3_nt: TGTGCCAGCAGCTTAGAGGCCCGGGAGCAGTTCTTC
cdr3_aa: CASSLEAREQFF
d_call: NA
clone_size: medium-sized
v_call: TRBV7-9
j_call: TRBJ2-1

cdr3_nt: TGCAGCGTTGAGGGCCGGGATACGCAGTATTTT
cdr3_aa: CSVEGRDTQYF
d_call: NA
clone_size: NA
v_call: TRBV29-1
j_call: TRBJ2-3

cdr3_nt: TGTGCCAGCAGTTCCAGACAGGGGGCGCGAAATTCACCCCTCCACTTT
cdr3_aa: CASSSRQGARNSPLHF
d_call: TRBD1
clone_size: NA
v_call: TRBV27
j_call: TRBJ1-6

cdr3_nt: TGTGCCAGCACAGCCATAATTCAGGAAGCTTTCTTT
cdr3_aa: CASTAIIQEAFF
d_call: NA
clone_size: few
v_call: TRBV2
j_call: TRBJ1-1

cdr3_nt: TGCGCCAGCAGCTTCACGCGGGCCGCGGGCACAGATACGCAGTATTTT
cdr3_aa: CASSFTRAAGTDTQYF
d_call: NA
clone_size: NA
v_call: TRBV5-1
j_call: TRBJ2-3

cdr3_nt: TGTGCCAGCAGCCCGCAACTAGCGGGTAACTGCAATGAGCAGTTCTTC
cdr3_aa: CASSPQLAGNCNEQFF
d_call: TRBD2
clone_size: NA
v_call: TRBV7-9
j_call: TRBJ2-1

cdr3_nt: TGTGCCAGCGGGCAGGGGTCGGAGCCCCAGCATTTT
cdr3_aa: CASGQGSEPQHF
d_call: NA
clone_size: once
v_call: TRBV7-2
j_call: TRBJ1-5

cdr3_nt: TGCGCCAGCAGCAGCGGGACAGTTTTTTATGGCTACACCTTC
cdr3_aa: CASSSGTVFYGYTF
d_call: TRBD1
clone_size: NA
v_call: TRBV5-1
j_call: TRBJ1-2

cdr3_nt: TGCGCCAGCAGCCAAGATGGGACAGGAACCTACGAGCAGTACTTC
cdr3_aa: CASSQDGTGTYEQYF
d_call: TRBD1
clone_size: NA
v_call: TRBV4-3
j_call: TRBJ2-7

cdr3_nt: TGTGCCAGCAGTGAAGCGGTTCCGACTAGCAACATCTACGAGCAGTACTTC
cdr3_aa: CASSEAVPTSNIYEQYF
d_call: TRBD2
clone_size: once
v_call: TRBV6-1
j_call: TRBJ2-7

cdr3_nt: TGTGCCAGCAGTGACTCGGAGGAAAATAATGAGCAGTTCTTC
cdr3_aa: CASSDSEENNEQFF
d_call: NA
clone_size: NA
v_call: TRBV6-4
j_call: TRBJ2-1

cdr3_nt: TGCAGCGTTGAAATTCGGAACAGGGGGCGCGAGCAGTACTTC
cdr3_aa: CSVEIRNRGREQYF
d_call: TRBD1
clone_size: NA
v_call: TRBV29-1
j_call: TRBJ2-7

cdr3_nt: TGCGCCAGCAGTGAGCCCGCCGGGGACAGGGGGTACAATGAGCAGTTCTTC
cdr3_aa: CASSEPAGDRGYNEQFF
d_call: TRBD1
clone_size: NA
v_call: TRBV10-1
j_call: TRBJ2-1

cdr3_nt: TGTGCCAGCAGCGACCGATCCCAGGGGGATCCAGAGACCCAGTACTTC
cdr3_aa: CASSDRSQGDPETQYF
d_call: TRBD1
clone_size: NA
v_call: TRBV9
j_call: TRBJ2-5

cdr3_nt: TGTGCCAGCAGCTCTACCAACAGCCCCAGGGAGCAGTACTTC
cdr3_aa: CASSSTNSPREQYF
d_call: NA
clone_size: NA
v_call: TRBV5-4
j_call: TRBJ2-7

cdr3_nt: TGTGCCAGCAGCGTAGGCGGGCTGACCTACAATGAGCAGTTCTTC
cdr3_aa: CASSVGGLTYNEQFF
d_call: NA
clone_size: NA
v_call: TRBV9
j_call: TRBJ2-1

cdr3_nt: TGTGCCAGCAGCGTAGCTAGCGGGAGTAGCAATGAGCAGTTCTTC
cdr3_aa: CASSVASGSSNEQFF
d_call: TRBD2
clone_size: NA
v_call: TRBV9
j_call: TRBJ2-1

cdr3_nt: TGTGCCGCGGGCGGCGGACCGTCCTACGAGCAGTACTTC
cdr3_aa: CAAGGGPSYEQYF
d_call: NA
clone_size: NA
v_call: TRBV6-5
j_call: TRBJ2-7

cdr3_nt: TGTGCCAGCAGCCTACTGTCGGAACACAATGAGCAGTTCTTC
cdr3_aa: CASSLLSEHNEQFF
d_call: NA
clone_size: NA
v_call: TRBV7-6
j_call: TRBJ2-1

cdr3_nt: TGTGCCAGCAGTTTAAGGCAGGTCGGCAATCAGCCCCAGCATTTT
cdr3_aa: CASSLRQVGNQPQHF
d_call: NA
clone_size: NA
v_call: TRBV27
j_call: TRBJ1-5

cdr3_nt: TGTGCCTGGAGTGTCGGGAGAGGCAATCAGCCCCAGCATTTT
cdr3_aa: CAWSVGRGNQPQHF
d_call: NA
clone_size: NA
v_call: TRBV30
j_call: TRBJ1-5

cdr3_nt: TGTGCCAGCACCATGACACCCCCCGACGTATCACCTGGGGACATTCAGTACTTC
cdr3_aa: CASTMTPPDVSPGDIQYF
d_call: NA
clone_size: NA
v_call: TRBV7-9
j_call: TRBJ2-4

cdr3_nt: TGTGCCAGCAGCTTAGCGGCTAGCGGCACAGATACGCAGTATTTT
cdr3_aa: CASSLAASGTDTQYF
d_call: NA
clone_size: NA
v_call: TRBV7-8
j_call: TRBJ2-3

cdr3_nt: TGTGCCAGCAGCCCCTCTAGCGGAGCTCAAGAGACCCAGTACTTC
cdr3_aa: CASSPSSGAQETQYF
d_call: TRBD2
clone_size: NA
v_call: TRBV9
j_call: TRBJ2-5

cdr3_nt: TGTGCCAGCAGTTCCTTCTTGGACAGCTTTGCAACTAATGAAAAACTGTTTTTT
cdr3_aa: CASSSFLDSFATNEKLFF
d_call: NA
clone_size: NA
v_call: TRBV28
j_call: TRBJ1-4

cdr3_nt: TGTGCCAGCAGTTTATACAGGGACACTGAAGCTTTCTTT
cdr3_aa: CASSLYRDTEAFF
d_call: NA
clone_size: NA
v_call: TRBV27
j_call: TRBJ1-1

cdr3_nt: TGTGCCAGCGGGGGAAAAAGGGCAGCTCCAACTAATGAAAAACTGTTTTTT
cdr3_aa: CASGGKRAAPTNEKLFF
d_call: NA
clone_size: once
v_call: TRBV28
j_call: TRBJ1-4

cdr3_nt: TGTGCCAGCAGCTTAGTAGGTGACAGCTCCTACGAGCAGTACTTC
cdr3_aa: CASSLVGDSSYEQYF
d_call: NA
clone_size: NA
v_call: TRBV7-2
j_call: TRBJ2-7

cdr3_nt: TGTGCCAGCAGCCACGGGACACCCCATGGCTACACCTTC
cdr3_aa: CASSHGTPHGYTF
d_call: NA
clone_size: NA
v_call: TRBV11-2
j_call: TRBJ1-2

cdr3_nt: TGTGCCAGCAGTTTATATTCCTACAATGAGCAGTTCTTC
cdr3_aa: CASSLYSYNEQFF
d_call: NA
clone_size: once
v_call: TRBV27
j_call: TRBJ2-1

cdr3_nt: TGTGCCAGCAGCTTGGCCGGCTCGACAGTGGGCCAAAATCAGCCCCAGCATTTT
cdr3_aa: CASSLAGSTVGQNQPQHF
d_call: NA
clone_size: NA
v_call: TRBV5-6
j_call: TRBJ1-5

cdr3_nt: TGTGCCAGCAGTCCTTCCGGGACAGGGAATGAGCAGTTCTTC
cdr3_aa: CASSPSGTGNEQFF
d_call: TRBD1
clone_size: NA
v_call: TRBV28
j_call: TRBJ2-1

cdr3_nt: TGTGCCAGCAGTTTCAACGACGTATACAATGAGCAGTTCTTC
cdr3_aa: CASSFNDVYNEQFF
d_call: NA
clone_size: NA
v_call: TRBV6-5
j_call: TRBJ2-1

cdr3_nt: TGTGCCAGCAGCCAACCCAAAAAGCAGCATCCGGGACTAGCGGTGCGGGATACGCAGTATTTT
cdr3_aa: CASSQPKKQHPGLAVRDTQYF
d_call: TRBD2
clone_size: NA
v_call: TRBV4-2
j_call: TRBJ2-3

cdr3_nt: TGCGCCAGCAGCTCGGACAGGGATCAGCCCCAGCATTTT
cdr3_aa: CASSSDRDQPQHF
d_call: TRBD1
clone_size: few
v_call: TRBV5-1
j_call: TRBJ1-5

cdr3_nt: TGTGCCAGCAGCGAGACTAGCGGGACCTACGAGCAGTACTTC
cdr3_aa: CASSETSGTYEQYF
d_call: TRBD2
clone_size: NA
v_call: TRBV7-2
j_call: TRBJ2-7